This T cell receptor (beta chain) was profiled in a study of circulating and synovial CD4+ cells in juvenile arthritis (dated by TCRdb to the mid-2010s). About the investigation overall: Within each patient, the study compared the TCRbeta CDR3 repertoires of three groups: circulating HLA-DR+ CD4 T cells, bulk blood CD4 T cells, and synovial CD4 T cells. Repertoire sequencing was performed with the aim of confirming enrichment of synovial clonotypes in a circulating synovial-like CD4 T cell subset.

Donors of the sequenced samples were patients with active juvenile idiopathic arthritis. Circulating pathogenic-like lymphocytes were obtained from less than 12 mL of blood per patient. Circulating pathogenic-like lymphocytes were isolated from peripheral blood mononuclear cells by sorting HLA-DR+CD14-CD3+CD4+CD25low/- cells. Right after thawing, the cells went straight into sorting, and Live/Dead Fixable Near-IR Stain was used to exclude dead cells. HLA-DR was chosen as the sorting marker because it is a surface protein apparently lacking signalling activity in T cells. General study outcomes and caveats: Because overlap with synovium rose as sequencing depth increased, the measured fractions of shared clonotypes likely underestimated the overlap of the full repertoire. Circulating pathogenic-like lymphocytes clustered together with synovial T cells, and compared with bulk blood, the circulating pathogenic-like lymphocytes shared a substantially higher fraction of CDR3 sequences with synovium. CPL and bulk blood CD4 samples differed in T cell genome counts by at least an order of magnitude, so sample-size effects were addressed. Traditional Vbeta family usage analysis did not detect the difference between circulating pathogenic-like lymphocytes and bulk blood T cells. Synovial and circulating pathogenic-like lymphocyte repertoires were less diverse than bulk blood CD4 repertoires, with some CPL samples as oligoclonal as synovium.

From the cysteine up to the phenylalanine, the CDR3 has a length of 16 residues. Only the CDR3 DNA is retained, 48 bases long and in frame from the first base. The germline V gene (reference sequence) gives CDR1 as MNHNY and CDR2 as SVGAGI. Libraries were constructed by the immunoSEQ multiplex PCR assay. TCRbeta CDR3 sequencing was performed as a commercial service by an external provider. As for the original processing: The analyses used productive nucleotide sequences together with amino acid sequences obtained by in silico translation. To equalise sample size, diversity was assessed as Renyi entropy across alpha values by taking the median of 200 repeated subsamples. For clustering, the distance between each pair of repertoires was computed as one minus the Chao-modified Jaccard index, which corrected for under-sampling. Frequency-weighted overlap with synovial clonotypes was computed at 200 sample sizes with 200 draws without replacement at each size, and the value at the size of the smaller sample was reported. Not all clones reach the TCRdb copy of this immuneACCESS table, which keeps in-frame sequences only. Checked studies attribute under half of the gap to unresolved V genes and leave the rest unexplained. V and J calls and clone size follow that table, whereas D and trimming were derived from the DNA. The sample includes 2,200 or so clones, with around 90% observed a single time. The top ten clonotypes cover around 2% of the sample.

About this clone itself: It has no known antigen specificity. A junction boundary mismatches the germline segment, possibly from a read error.

Source material: HLA-DR+ CD4+ T cells from blood. In light of the paper, this sample's cell subset or site label describes: circulating pathogenic-like lymphocytes, sorted as HLA-DR+CD14-CD3+CD4+CD25low/- blood T cells. The TCR comes from a human donor with juvenile idiopathic arthritis. The rearranged chain carries TRBV6-6 and TRBJ1-6; no D gene can be assigned with confidence. The CDR3 region has the sequence CASSSLGSSYNSPLHF. The nucleotide sequence reads TGTGCCAGCAGTTCACTAGGGAGCTCCTATAATTCCCCCCTCCACTTT.